This entry describes one T cell receptor beta chain. This entry belongs to a study of blood T cells in healthy people across ages. A J-beta primer mix and a sample-barcoded 5' primer were used in a second PCR of roughly 7 to 12 cycles. Via MiXCR, TCRdb re-called the 5' RACE reads, giving one row per CDR3 protein. The data contain over 550,000 distinct CDR3 sequences, approximately 30% of them singletons. Extracted total RNA amounted to at least 6 micrograms for each sample. The CDR3 spans 15 residues. Germline CDR1 reads GTSNPN; CDR2 reads SVGIG (reference sequence). Trimming cost V 2 bases and J 3 bases, with 17 bases left between them.

This clonotype originated in a woman older than 75 in good health. Sequenced material: blood. This chain uses TRBV30 with TRBJ2-7; perhaps TRBD1 as D (6 bases). CDR3 loop: CAWSFTGDNYYEQYF. CDR3 coding DNA: TGTGCCTGGAGTTTCACCGGGGACAACTACTACGAGCAGTACTTC.